This T cell receptor (beta chain) is from a study of CD8 T cells in Susac syndrome. Germline V CDR1 and CDR2: PRHDT, FYEKMQ (reference sequence). V lost 3 bases and J lost 4, with 9 bases in between. This CDR3 is built from 13 residues. Random hexamers were used to reverse transcribe the RNA input (about 0.45 to 1 ug). An immunoSEQ multiplex PCR generated amplified TCR beta CDR3 products spanning 54 Vbeta and 13 Jbeta. TCRdb reprocessed the immunoSEQ multiplex PCR reads via MiXCR and lists one record per CDR3 protein. The top ten hold roughly 0.31% of the sample, which has roughly 120,000 distinct CDR3 sequences, over 90% seen once. The study's findings and limits: By the study's own acknowledgment, its TCR sequencing and HLA analysis included relatively few individuals.

The sample holds a few counts of this clonotype. Its cognate antigen is unknown. Given a much more abundant clone one base away, this may be a read error. The genes are TRBV13 and TRBJ1-1, with D perhaps TRBD1 (5 bases). This TCR derives from a human donor with multiple sclerosis. The sample comprised CD8+ T cells from PBMCs. In nucleotides, the CDR3 is TGTGCCAGCAGCTTGGGACGGAGCACTGAAGCTTTCTTT. Encoded protein: CASSLGRSTEAFF.